Listed below are T cell receptor beta chains from one sample, sequenced in a study of response to subunit inactivated influenza vaccine. From the RT-PCR reads, TCRdb called clonotypes with MiXCR, one entry per CDR3 protein. Among about 780,000 distinct CDR3 sequences listed, approximately 17% were seen once. This material consisted of PBMCs from blood, taken 4 to 6 days after vaccination. Every receptor here comes from a man aged 45 to 65 who received an inactivated influenza vaccine. Each CDR3 is given with its conserved first and last residue. D genes are given only for firm matches. Only part of the rows carry a size: once, few, many, or a class if the clone is expanded.

J gene | clone size | D gene | V gene | CDR3 DNA | CDR3 protein
TRBJ2-1 | - | TRBD1 | TRBV7-9 | TGTGCCAGCAGCTTACTGGTCGGGACAGATGACAATGAGCAGTTCTTC | CASSLLVGTDDNEQFF
TRBJ2-5 | - | - | TRBV12-3/TRBV12-4 | TGTGCCAGCAGTTGGGCGGGGAGAGAGACCCAGTACTTC | CASSWAGRETQYF
TRBJ1-6 | - | TRBD1 | TRBV5-1 | TGCGCCAGCAGCTTGGACAGGGGAAGGAATTCACCCCTCCACTTT | CASSLDRGRNSPLHF
TRBJ2-3 | few | - | TRBV12-3/TRBV12-4 | TGTGCCAGCAGTTTTTATGGGGACCCACGCACAGATACGCAGTATTTT | CASSFYGDPRTDTQYF
TRBJ2-1 | many | TRBD1 | TRBV7-6 | TGTGCCAGCAGCTTAGGCAGGGGGCTCTACAATGAGCAGTTCTTC | CASSLGRGLYNEQFF
TRBJ1-2 | - | - | TRBV5-1 | TGCGCCAGCAGCTTGGCCCTGGGCACCTATGGCTACACCTTC | CASSLALGTYGYTF
TRBJ2-7 | few | TRBD2 | TRBV4-2 | TGTGCCAGCAGCCAAGATCAACTAGCGGAGTACGAGCAGTACTTC | CASSQDQLAEYEQYF
TRBJ2-7 | - | - | TRBV20-1 | TGCAGTGCTACCCTAAGACGGGGGGCACACTACGAGCAGTACTTC | CSATLRRGAHYEQYF
TRBJ2-7 | - | - | TRBV20-1 | TGCAGTGCTAGAGTCTCGGGGTTAGCCTACGAGCAGTACTTC | CSARVSGLAYEQYF
TRBJ1-2 | - | TRBD1 | TRBV4-1 | TGCGCCAGCAGCCAAGATCAGGGGGGGCACTATGGCTACACCTTC | CASSQDQGGHYGYTF
TRBJ2-7 | - | TRBD1 | TRBV3-1 | TGTGCCAGCAGCCAGGTCGTGGGACAGGGGGCCCAGCAGTACTTC | CASSQVVGQGAQQYF
TRBJ1-2 | few | - | TRBV29-1 | TGCAGCGTTGGAAGCGGGGGCCATGGCTACACCTTC | CSVGSGGHGYTF
TRBJ1-5 | few | TRBD1 | TRBV4-3 | TGCGCCAGCAGCCCTTACTCGACAGGGGATAGCAATCAGCCCCAGCATTTT | CASSPYSTGDSNQPQHF
TRBJ2-5 | - | TRBD2 | TRBV5-1 | TGCGCCAGCAGCTCAACGGGACTAGTAGCGACCCAGTACTTC | CASSSTGLVATQYF
TRBJ1-6 | few | - | TRBV14 | TGTGCCAGCAGCCAAGCGGGGCGCAATTCACCCCTCCACTTT | CASSQAGRNSPLHF
TRBJ2-5 | - | - | TRBV5-1 | TGCGCCAGCAGCAATCAGGGTTCGGAGACCCAGTACTTC | CASSNQGSETQYF
TRBJ2-1 | - | - | TRBV3-1 | TGTGCCAGCAGCCAAGTCCTCTCGGATGAGCAGTTCTTC | CASSQVLSDEQFF
TRBJ2-7 | few | TRBD1 | TRBV12-3/TRBV12-4 | TGTGCCAGCAGTTTGGGACAGGGGCACTCTGAGCAGTACTTC | CASSLGQGHSEQYF
TRBJ2-1 | many | TRBD2 | TRBV6-2/TRBV6-3 | TGTGCCAGCATGGGGGCGGGAGGAGTTGAGCAGTTCTTC | CASMGAGGVEQFF
TRBJ2-3 | few | TRBD1 | TRBV7-8 | TGTGCCAGCAGCCATACCGAGGGGGCGGGCACAGATACGCAGTATTTT | CASSHTEGAGTDTQYF
TRBJ1-1 | many | - | TRBV29-1 | TGCAGCGTTGCCCCGGATGAAGCTTTCTTT | CSVAPDEAFF
TRBJ2-1 | many | TRBD2 | TRBV12-3/TRBV12-4 | TGTGCCAGCAGTCTTGAGCGGGAGGACCACAATGAGCAGTTCTTC | CASSLEREDHNEQFF
TRBJ2-7 | - | TRBD1 | TRBV19 | TGTGCCAGTAGTGTCCCGGGACAGGGGATCTACGAGCAGTACTTC | CASSVPGQGIYEQYF
TRBJ2-3 | few | - | TRBV5-1 | TGCGCCAGCAGCCCGGACGTGGCAGGCCGCACAGATACGCAGTATTTT | CASSPDVAGRTDTQYF
TRBJ2-7 | - | - | TRBV6-5 | TGTGCCAGCAGTTACTCGAATCGGGGAAACTACGAGCAGTACTTC | CASSYSNRGNYEQYF
TRBJ1-1 | - | - | TRBV20-1 | TGCAGTGCTAGGAGGGACGGACCGAACACTGAAGCTTTCTTT | CSARRDGPNTEAFF
TRBJ2-3 | few | TRBD2 | TRBV11-2 | TGTGCCAGCAGGCGGGAGGGCCTCACAGATACGCAGTATTTT | CASRREGLTDTQYF
TRBJ1-1 | - | - | TRBV4-2 | TGTGCCAGCAGCCAAGATCCACGGAGGAACACTGAAGCTTTCTTT | CASSQDPRRNTEAFF